The entry that follows covers one T cell receptor (beta chain) sequence. This receptor's antigen is unknown. Base quality data are lacking; no much larger clone is found one base away. The CDR3, from cysteine to phenylalanine, totals 19 residues. Only CDR3 DNA remains: 57 bases, in frame from the first base. The germline V gene provides CDR1 SNHLY and CDR2 FYNNEI. Trimming removed 4 bases from V and 4 bases from J; the gene matches leave 17 bases unexplained. The sample belongs to a study of T-cell memory formation after mild COVID-19 (dated by TCRdb to the early 2020s). Describing the broader study: Most TCR sequence clusters were specific to one of the two donors. In a couple of donors, T-cell clones that expanded and contracted after mild COVID-19 were followed by sequencing TCRalpha and TCRbeta repertoires longitudinally. Two young, previously healthy adult volunteers made up the cohort, one male and one female.

Overall results and qualifications from the work: Contracting CD4+ clones turned up mainly in the CM and EM memory subsets, whereas EMRA was where CD8+ clones were enriched. The study included only a couple of mild cases, and larger cohorts that include severe cases with pre-infection samples were judged to be necessary. SARS-CoV-2 specificity was not confirmed for the second-wave clones peaking on day 37. Some responding clones were found in pre-infection memory, which suggests that pre-existing cross-reactive memory T cells took part in the SARS-CoV-2 response. From day 15 to 85, contracting clones showed balanced CD4/CD8 phenotypes, whereas a second wave of clones that expanded from day 15 to 37 leaned towards CD4+.

PBMCs were isolated by Ficoll-Paque density gradient centrifugation. TCRdb names Illumina NovaSeq 6000 as the instrument used. Using 5'RACE with constant-segment primers, TCRalpha and TCRbeta cDNA libraries were constructed, with sample barcodes and unique molecular identifiers added in the process. Trizol reagent was used to extract RNA from every sample. Library amplification was performed in two PCR steps, and a second sample barcode and Illumina TruSeq adapters were introduced in the second step. Sequencing of the libraries was done on an Illumina NovaSeq, producing 2 x 150 bp paired-end reads. Per the source publication's procedure: Demultiplexing of reads and collapsing into UMI-guided consensus sequences were performed with migec v1.2.7. Using mixcr v2.1.11, the UMI consensuses were aligned to TRA and TRB V and J templates and assembled into clonotypes. Expanded or contracted clonotypes were those called significant by both edgeR and NoisET, with noise models trained on biological replicates. For edgeR calls, the thresholds were a false discovery rate-adjusted p below 0.01 and a log2 fold-change of 1. As an exploratory analysis of dynamics, max-normalized trajectories of the 1000 most abundant clonotypes were examined by PCA with hierarchical clustering. Separately sequenced CD4+ and CD8+ repertoires were used to assign the CD4 or CD8 phenotype of responding clones. Clones were called with MiXCR by TCRdb after fastp trimmed the public reads at Q25, and only in-frame beta chains were retained. Each CDR3 protein gets just one entry, which takes the most common genes and DNA from the rows behind it. The V and J calls follow TCRdb's processing rather than the paper's. Present in this sample are 550,000 to 700,000 distinct CDR3 sequences, approximately 18% of which were seen just once. The biggest ten clones account for around 13% of the sample.

The sequenced sample was PBMCs or a T cell subset sorted from them (not recorded which). The chain uses TRBV2 and TRBJ1-2, with 11 central nucleotides matching TRBD1. The clonotype originates from an adult woman who had mild COVID-19 (a few samples of this study predate the infection). The sample titles of this study are shuffled in the database, so cell type and time point are left out; the donor was told from shared clones. The nucleotides read TGTGCCAGCAGTGGGGCCCCGGGACAGGGGGGCCAAAGAGCCTATGGCTACACCTTC. The translation is CASSGAPGQGGQRAYGYTF.